Shown below are 9 T cell receptor beta chains from a single sample sequenced in a study of cytomegalovirus exposure and HLA in healthy donors. PCR used 60 Vbeta primers and 13 Jbeta primers. TCRdb's table, derived via immunoSEQ multiplex PCR, lists solely in-frame clones and lacks some. The sample holds 180,000 or so clones; about 10% are singletons and the top ten take approximately 1.3%. The material sequenced was PBMCs. Receptors were obtained from a woman in her 30s in good health and CMV-seropositive.

This clone was recorded a few times. The CDR3 bases are TGTGCCACCGCACAGGGACGGACTGAAGCTTTCTTT. This encodes CATAQGRTEAFF. This chain uses TRBV6-1 with TRBJ1-1, with D tentatively TRBD1 (6 bases). V gave up 10 bases and J gave up 5 bases, with 14 bases separating them. Germline loops: CDR1 MNHNS, CDR2 SASEGT. The CDR3 extends over 12 amino acids.

V is TRBV2 and J is TRBJ2-5; TRBD1 aligns across 7 bases. Germline CDR1 is SNHLY and CDR2 is FYNNEI. This CDR3 is built from 14 residues. With V trimmed by 7 bases and J by 5 bases, 10 bases remained unmatched. CDR3 DNA sequence: TGTGCCAGCAACGGCATCGACAGGGCGGAGACCCAGTACTTC. Translation gives CASNGIDRAETQYF.

This clone was seen a handful of times. V is TRBV29-1 and J is TRBJ2-3; 9 nucleotides line up with TRBD2. V gave up 4 bases and J gave up 5 bases; unmatched junction bases: 7. The CDR3 totals 14 residues. Germline V CDR1 and CDR2: SQVTM, ANQGSEA. The CDR3 spells CSVGREGRRDTQYF. The CDR3 DNA reads as TGCAGCGTTGGGCGGGAGGGGAGGAGAGATACGCAGTATTTT.

This chain uses TRBV5-6 with TRBJ1-4, with 7 bases aligning to TRBD1. The CDR3 sequence is 17 residues long. Trimming took 1 base from V and 6 from J; bases not matched to a gene: 12. Germline CDR1 reads SGHDT; CDR2 reads YYEEEE. CDR3 protein: CASSLTIRQGPHEKLFF. CDR3 nucleotides: TGTGCCAGCAGCTTGACCATACGACAGGGTCCGCATGAAAAACTGTTTTTT. The complete variable domain, with remaining parts taken from reference TRBV5-6 and TRBJ1-4, reads DAGVTQSPTHLIKTRGQQVTLRCSPKSGHDTVSWYQQALGQGPQFIFQYYEEEERQRGNFPDRFSGHQFPNYSSELNVNALLLGDSALYLCASSLTIRQGPHEKLFFGSGTQLSVL.

There are a few counts of this clone. The chain recombines TRBV7-9 with TRBJ1-3; D might be TRBD1 (5 bases). Trimming took off 0 bases at V and 3 bases at J, with 9 bases between the two ends. CDR3 length: 15 residues. Germline V gene data show CDR1 as SEHNR and CDR2 as FQNEAQ (reference sequence). The CDR3 DNA follows: TGTGCCAGCAGCTTAGCGACCAGGGATGGAAACACCATATATTTT. Translation: CASSLATRDGNTIYF.

The rearrangement uses TRBV5-1 and TRBJ2-2; D gene unclear. Trimming stripped 6 bases from V and 6 bases from J, with 9 bases between. Germline values: CDR1 SGHRS, CDR2 YFSETQ. The CDR3 loop spans 12 amino acids. CDR3 sequence (DNA): TGCGCCAGCAAGTTCAGCGCCGGGGAGCTGTTTTTT. Protein product: CASKFSAGELFF.

This clone showed up just a few times. V usage is TRBV29-1 and J usage is TRBJ1-1, with D possibly TRBD1 on 5 matching bases. The CDR3 runs 16 residues. The V end was cut by 7 bases, the J end by 0 bases, with 21 bases between. Germline CDR1 is SQVTM and CDR2 is ANQGSEA. The CDR3 here is CSAYRPADPLNTEAFF. The CDR3 DNA reads TGCAGCGCGTACAGGCCAGCCGACCCCCTGAACACTGAAGCTTTCTTT. Based on the CDR3 plus reference TRBV29-1 and TRBJ1-1, the full variable domain is SAVISQKPSRDICQRGTSLTIQCQVDSQVTMMFWYRQQPGQSLTLIATANQGSEATYESGFVIDKFPISRPNLTFSTLTVSNMSPEDSSIYLCSAYRPADPLNTEAFFGQGTRLTVV.

This clone came up a few times. The CDR3 region is CASRSWTSGSRTQYF. CDR3 bases: TGTGCCAGCAGGTCCTGGACTAGCGGGAGTCGTACGCAGTATTTT. The rearrangement joins TRBV2 to TRBJ2-3; 13 bases map to TRBD2. This CDR3 comprises 15 residues. The germline V gene encodes CDR1 SNHLY and CDR2 FYNNEI. The ends lost 6 bases at V and 8 bases at J; junction bases unmatched: 8.

The rearrangement joins TRBV9 to TRBJ2-5; 9 bases are shared with TRBD1. Germline V gene lookup returns CDR1 SGDLS and CDR2 YYNGEE. This CDR3 spans 16 amino acids. Trimming cost V 2 bases and J 5 bases; bases outside gene matches: 10. CDR3 residues: CASSVAGTGPKETQYF. DNA of the CDR3: TGTGCCAGCAGCGTCGCCGGGACAGGGCCGAAGGAGACCCAGTACTTC.